The 2 T cell receptor beta chains in this list originate from one sample, sequenced in a study of T cell changes during pregnancy in multiple sclerosis. The method was immunoSEQ multiplex PCR; TCRdb's version includes in-frame clones alone and lacks a portion of them. Here the sample spans tens of thousands of clones, just over 90% being singletons. Material: CD4+ T cells from peripheral blood mononuclear cells, obtained after pregnancy. Receptors were obtained from a female donor with multiple sclerosis, enrolled in a pregnancy study.

This chain links TRBV28 with TRBJ1-5, with TRBD1 matching 7 bases. V gave up 3 bases and J gave up 5 bases; unmatched junction bases: 13. Germline V gene sequence: CDR1 MDHEN, CDR2 SYDVKM. This CDR3 has 17 amino acids. CDR3 nucleotides: TGTGCCAGCAGTTTTAGCGTGGCCGGACAGGAGGATCAGCCCCAGCATTTT. Protein sequence: CASSFSVAGQEDQPQHF.

This sequence joins TRBV7-2 and TRBJ2-3, with 7 bases matching TRBD2. The CDR3 loop spans 14 amino acids. With V trimmed by 4 bases and J by 3 bases, 4 bases remained unmatched. Germline V CDR1 and CDR2: SGHTA, FQGNSA. DNA for the CDR3: TGTGCCAGCAGCTCTGAAGCGGGGACAGATACGCAGTATTTT. Translated, it gives CASSSEAGTDTQYF.